This T cell receptor (beta chain) was found in a study of blood T cell repertoires in COVID-19. Study in general: From T cells, B-cell-depleted T cells, or PBMCs came the material, which was cDNA or gDNA.

Assay used: immunoSEQ multiplex PCR; TCRdb lists only in-frame clones, some missing. The sample includes 290,000 or so clones, about four fifths of them seen just once. Participants spanned ages about 18 to 90 years and resided in 20 to 25 US areas. In assigning cohorts, the study relied on participant-reported clinical history. This CDR3 has 14 residues. The germline V gene encodes CDR1 LGHDT and CDR2 YNNKEL (reference sequence). Trimming removed 7 bases from V and 3 bases from J; junction bases left unmatched: 5. The sample taken for sequencing was PBMCs or T cells enriched from blood (not recorded which). V usage is TRBV3-1 (or the pseudogene TRBV3-2) and J usage is TRBJ2-3; 9 nucleotides align to TRBD2. The receptor's source is a man aged 35 to 55 who had been exposed to COVID-19. This chain's CDR3 is CASNLAGETDTQYF. CDR3 in DNA: TGTGCCAGCAACTTAGCGGGAGAAACAGATACGCAGTATTTT.